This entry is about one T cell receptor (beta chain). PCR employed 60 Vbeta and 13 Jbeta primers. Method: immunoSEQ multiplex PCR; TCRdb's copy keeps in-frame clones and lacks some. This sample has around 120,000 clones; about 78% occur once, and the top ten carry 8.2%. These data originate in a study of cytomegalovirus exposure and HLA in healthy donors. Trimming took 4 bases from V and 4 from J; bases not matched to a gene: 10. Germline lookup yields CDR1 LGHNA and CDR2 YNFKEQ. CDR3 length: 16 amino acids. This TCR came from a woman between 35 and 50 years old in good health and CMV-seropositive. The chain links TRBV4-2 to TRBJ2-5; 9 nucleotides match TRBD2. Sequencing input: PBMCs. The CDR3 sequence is CASSPDPSGDGETQYF. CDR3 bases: TGTGCCAGCAGCCCAGACCCTAGCGGGGATGGAGAGACCCAGTACTTC.